This TCR beta chain derives from a study of beta chain features in type 1 diabetes. Study-level background: Sorted cell examination encompassed over 90 million cells across all samples.

This CDR3 spans 13 amino acids. Germline CDR1 SNHLY, CDR2 FYNNEI. V shed 8 bases and J shed 0 bases, with 7 bases lying between them. cDNA synthesis used the whole RNA isolate, giving expressed TCRB sequences. Assay: immunoSEQ multiplex PCR; the TCRdb copy retains only in-frame clones and omits some. The table has roughly 180,000 clones, roughly 8% seen once. Study-wide results and limits: For type 1 diabetes patients, VDJ junctions showed fewer insertions and more deletions. Type 1 diabetes patients had TCRB CDR3s that were shorter (moderately but significantly so) in all four CD4+ subsets. A closer apparent resemblance between naive, central memory and Treg TCRB repertoires was seen in patients than in healthy donors.

Donors underwent one heparinised blood draw, about 110 mL on average. This clone came up many times. Its antigen remains unidentified. The sequencing input was central memory CD4+ T cells from blood. The V and J genes are TRBV2 and TRBJ2-2; a possible D gene is TRBD2 (6 bases). The clonotype originates from a man aged 18-30 years with type 1 diabetes. CDR3 in amino acids: CASRGTNTGELFF. Here the CDR3 DNA reads TGTGCCAGCCGGGGGACGAACACCGGGGAGCTGTTTTTT.